This paragraph covers one T cell receptor (beta chain) sequence. The target antigen is unknown. Donors ranged from 6 to 90 years old and were healthy Caucasians in Russia. The CDR3 spans 15 residues. The trim removed 3 bases at V and 8 bases at J, leaving 7 bases unmatched. In germline, CDR1 is SNHLY, CDR2 FYNNEI. This sample is part of a study of blood T cells in healthy people across ages. Across the whole study: Capture by template switching was about one barcoded beta molecule per two T cells. Study-wide results and limits: When one million T cells were used, diversity estimates were thought to be underestimates.

A J-beta primer mix and a sample-barcoded 5' primer were used in a second PCR of roughly 6 to 12 cycles. Via MiXCR, TCRdb re-called the 5' RACE reads, giving one row per CDR3 protein. The table shows some 710,000 distinct CDR3 sequences, with about 46% occurring only once. Sequencing input: blood. The clonotype originates from an older man in good health. The rearrangement links TRBV2 to TRBJ2-1; TRBD2 aligns across 10 bases. The CDR3 reads CASSDTRLAGDEQFF. The DNA for the CDR3 is TGTGCCAGCAGTGATACCCGCCTAGCGGGAGATGAGCAGTTCTTC.